A selection of T cell receptor beta chains follows, all from one sample in a study of blood T cell repertoires in COVID-19. The protocol was immunoSEQ multiplex PCR, while the TCRdb copy is restricted to in-frame clones and leaves out a portion. This sample has about 200,000 clones; roughly 94% occur once, and the top ten carry 0.6% to 0.8%. Sequencing was done on a sample of peripheral blood. The receptors stem from a man aged 25 to 45 with COVID-19, enrolled during active disease. Each CDR3 is given with its conserved first and last residue. D genes are given only for firm matches. Clone size appears in some rows only: once, few, many, or a class for an expanded clone.

v_gene	d_gene	abundance	j_gene	CDR3nt	CDR3aa
TRBV9	.	few	TRBJ1-4	TGTGCCAGCAGCCCAACCGCGGGATCCAATGAAAAACTGTTTTTT	CASSPTAGSNEKLFF
TRBV5-5	TRBD1	.	TRBJ1-6	TGTGCCAGCAGCTTGGACGAGACAGGGAGTCACTCACCCCTCCACTTT	CASSLDETGSHSPLHF
TRBV28	.	once	TRBJ2-1	TGTGCCAGCAGTCCGGCTTACAGGATGGGAAATGAGCAGTTCTTC	CASSPAYRMGNEQFF
TRBV5-1	.	.	TRBJ1-1	TGCGCCAGCAGCTTCGACCAGGAGGCTTCGTGGGCTTTCTTT	CASSFDQEASWAFF
TRBV14	.	.	TRBJ1-1	TGTGCCAGCAGCCAAGATCGGGGGGCAAGGACTGAAGCTTTCTTT	CASSQDRGARTEAFF
TRBV5-4	TRBD2	few	TRBJ2-3	TGTGCCAGCAGCTCCGGACTAGCGGTTACACGCACAGATACGCAGTATTTT	CASSSGLAVTRTDTQYF
TRBV19	.	.	TRBJ2-7	TGTGCCAGTAGTACTGACAGCTCCTACGAGCAGTACTTC	CASSTDSSYEQYF
TRBV14	.	.	TRBJ2-7	TGTGCCAGCAGCCAGCAGGGTTACGAGCAGTACTTC	CASSQQGYEQYF
TRBV2	.	.	TRBJ1-3	TGTGCCAGCAGTGAAGCGCGCGGGGGACGGTCTGGAAACACCATATATTTT	CASSEARGGRSGNTIYF
TRBV5-5	.	.	TRBJ1-6	TGTGCCAGCAGCTTGGTGAGGGAAGGGTCACCCCTCCACTTT	CASSLVREGSPLHF
TRBV4-1	.	.	TRBJ1-5	TGCGCCAGCAGCCAAGTAGCGGTTGGGGATCAGCCCCAGCATTTT	CASSQVAVGDQPQHF
TRBV5-4	TRBD2	.	TRBJ2-1	TGTGCCAGCAGCTTGGATTTAGCGGGGCACAATGAGCAGTTCTTC	CASSLDLAGHNEQFF
TRBV11-2	.	.	TRBJ2-1	TGTGCCAGCAGCTTAGATTATTCCAGGGTGTTCTTC	CASSLDYSRVFF
TRBV15	.	.	TRBJ1-4	TGTGCCACCAGCAGAGACAGGTTTGCAACTAATGAAAAACTGTTTTTT	CATSRDRFATNEKLFF
TRBV9	.	.	TRBJ1-2	TGTGCCAGCAGCGTAGCTCAGGGTGGCTACACCTTC	CASSVAQGGYTF
TRBV5-1	TRBD1	.	TRBJ1-4	TGCGCCAGCAGCGCCGACAGGGGAGAACTGTTTTTT	CASSADRGELFF
TRBV24-1	.	.	TRBJ2-2	TGTGCCACCAGTGAACACACCAACACCGGGGAGCTGTTTTTT	CATSEHTNTGELFF
TRBV5-1	TRBD1	once	TRBJ2-6	TGCGCCAGCAGCTGGAGGGGTCCCGGGACAGGGTCTGGGGCCAACGTCCTGACTTTC	CASSWRGPGTGSGANVLTF
TRBV2	.	.	TRBJ1-3	TGTGCCAGCAGTGAAAACAGCTCTGGAAACACCATATATTTT	CASSENSSGNTIYF
TRBV12-3/TRBV12-4	TRBD1	.	TRBJ2-7	TGTGCCAGCAGCGCCGGGACAGACGAGCAGTACTTC	CASSAGTDEQYF
TRBV6-5	.	many	TRBJ1-2	TGTGCCAGCAGTTACGGGCAGAGCTATGGCTACACCTTC	CASSYGQSYGYTF
TRBV4-1	.	.	TRBJ1-5	TGCGCCAGCAGCCAAGCGGACAGCCTTTATAGCAATCAGCCCCAGCATTTT	CASSQADSLYSNQPQHF
TRBV6-5	.	.	TRBJ2-1	TGTGCCAGCAGTTACTCGGCTAGCAGTGAGCAGTTCTTC	CASSYSASSEQFF
TRBV19	.	.	TRBJ1-4	TGTGCCAGTAGCACAGTTACAACTAATGAAAAACTGTTTTTT	CASSTVTTNEKLFF
TRBV5-1	.	.	TRBJ2-6	TGCGCCAGCAGCTTGGTTCTGCGGGGTTCCTCTGGGGCCAACGTCCTGACTTTC	CASSLVLRGSSGANVLTF
TRBV5-4	TRBD2	.	TRBJ2-1	TGTGCCAGCAGCTCCAACGGCGGGGGGTCCTACAATGAGCAGTTCTTC	CASSSNGGGSYNEQFF
TRBV12-3/TRBV12-4	.	.	TRBJ1-6	TGTGCCAGCAGTTTTGGCCTGACACCCCTCCACTTT	CASSFGLTPLHF
TRBV19	.	.	TRBJ2-3	TGTGCCAGTAGTCCCGACGGGAGCGGTACGCAGTATTTT	CASSPDGSGTQYF
TRBV7-6	.	.	TRBJ1-6	TGTGCCAGCAGCCCAGGGTACTATAATTCACCCCTCCACTTT	CASSPGYYNSPLHF
TRBV12-5	.	.	TRBJ1-3	TGTGCTAGTGGCCGAGGTGCACCACCTGGAAACACCATATATTTT	CASGRGAPPGNTIYF
TRBV6-5	.	once	TRBJ1-2	TGTGCCAGCACCACGGCCAGGGAGGGAGGCTACACCTTC	CASTTAREGGYTF
TRBV5-1	TRBD1	.	TRBJ1-6	TGCGCCAGCAGCTTTCGCTCCGGGACAGGGAGGGGTCCAGAATCACCCCTCCACTTT	CASSFRSGTGRGPESPLHF
TRBV20-1	.	.	TRBJ1-2	TGCAGTGCGAGTGGGGCTGGGGGAGGGGGCTACACCTTC	CSASGAGGGGYTF
TRBV7-2	.	.	TRBJ2-2	TGTGCCAGCAGATCCCGGGACAAAATCACCGGGGAGCTGTTTTTT	CASRSRDKITGELFF
TRBV2	TRBD1	.	TRBJ1-5	TGTGCCAGCAGCGAGGACAGGAGTAGCAATCAGCCCCAGCATTTT	CASSEDRSSNQPQHF
TRBV24-1	TRBD1	.	TRBJ1-5	TGTGCCACCAGTGACGGGACAGGTAACAATCAGCCCCAGCATTTT	CATSDGTGNNQPQHF
TRBV11-2	.	.	TRBJ1-6	TGTGCCAGCAGCGGGGGGGGTCTAGCTTCACCCCTCCACTTT	CASSGGGLASPLHF
TRBV28	.	.	TRBJ1-3	TGTGCCAGCAGTTTAAACAGACGCACCATATATTTT	CASSLNRRTIYF
TRBV6-6	TRBD1	.	TRBJ1-6	TGTGCCAGCAGTTACGGGACAGGGCCGTCACCCCTCCACTTT	CASSYGTGPSPLHF
TRBV2	.	once	TRBJ1-4	TGTGCCAGCAGTGAAGTGCGGGCGACTAATGAAAAACTGTTTTTT	CASSEVRATNEKLFF